This is a list of T cell receptor beta chains from one sample in a study of T cells in Graves' hyperthyroidism and ophthalmopathy. From the multiplex PCR reads, TCRdb called clonotypes with MiXCR, one entry per CDR3 protein. The sample has roughly 800,000 distinct CDR3 sequences; around 39% are singletons. The sequencing input was blood. The source is a man in his late teens or twenties with Graves' hyperthyroidism. CDR3s include the opening cysteine and the closing phenylalanine or tryptophan. D genes are given only for firm matches. Rows give clone size only sometimes, using once, few, many, or a class for an expanded clone.

D gene	clone size	V gene	J gene	CDR3 DNA	CDR3 protein
NA	NA	TRBV9	TRBJ1-3	TGTGCCAGCAGCGTAGAGGTGCATTCTGGAAACACCATATATTTT	CASSVEVHSGNTIYF
NA	NA	TRBV19	TRBJ1-4	TGTGCCAGTATGGGGCCCCAGGGTGGTGAAAAACTGTTTTTT	CASMGPQGGEKLFF
TRBD2	NA	TRBV20-1	TRBJ2-7	TGCAGTGCAGAGCAGGGACTAGCGGTAAAGCAGTACTTC	CSAEQGLAVKQYF
TRBD1	many	TRBV20-1	TRBJ1-6	TGCAGTGCTCGGACAGGGGAGCTAAATTCACCCCTCCACTTT	CSARTGELNSPLHF
TRBD1	NA	TRBV12-3/TRBV12-4	TRBJ1-6	TGTGCCAGCAGCCTCCGTATTACGACAGGGAATTCACCCCTCCACTTT	CASSLRITTGNSPLHF
TRBD1	NA	TRBV7-9	TRBJ1-2	TGTGCCAGCAGTGGACAGGGGGCTTACGGGTTGGATGGCTACACCTTC	CASSGQGAYGLDGYTF
TRBD2	NA	TRBV20-1	TRBJ2-5	TGCAGTGCTATACGACTAGCGGGGGGAGAGACCCAGTACTTC	CSAIRLAGGETQYF
NA	many	TRBV7-2	TRBJ1-3	TGTGCCAGCAGCTTAGCCTTCGTCGGAAGCTCTGGAAACACCATATATTTT	CASSLAFVGSSGNTIYF
NA	many	TRBV15	TRBJ1-1	TGTGCCACCAGCAGAGAGGTGTTCGGGGTGAACACTGAAGCTTTCTTT	CATSREVFGVNTEAFF
NA	NA	TRBV7-2	TRBJ2-7	TGTGCCAGCAGTTCATCGAGGGGCGCAGAGGAGCAGTACTTC	CASSSSRGAEEQYF
NA	many	TRBV6-5	TRBJ1-1	TGTGCCAGCAGACGCGGGACACTGAACACTGAAGCTTTCTTT	CASRRGTLNTEAFF
NA	many	TRBV25-1	TRBJ1-2	TGTGCCAGCAAGGACTTGGCAGATAACTATGGCTACACCTTC	CASKDLADNYGYTF
NA	many	TRBV9	TRBJ1-5	TGTGCCAGCAGCGTAGTGATGAAGGGTCGGCAGCCCCAGCATTTT	CASSVVMKGRQPQHF
NA	NA	TRBV7-9	TRBJ1-5	TGTGCCAGCAGCTTGACAGAGCACGACGAGCATTTT	CASSLTEHDEHF
TRBD1	NA	TRBV10-3	TRBJ2-6	TGTGCCGTTCGGGACAGGGTCTCTGGGGCCAACGTCCTGACTTTC	CAVRDRVSGANVLTF